Below, 16 T cell receptor beta chains from the same sample are listed, as sequenced in a study of T cells in Graves' hyperthyroidism and ophthalmopathy. RNA transcripts served as the template for amplifying TCR beta CDR3 regions. HTBI primers were the set used in a first-round RT-PCR of the TCR CDR3. TCRdb reprocessed the multiplex PCR reads with MiXCR, giving one entry per CDR3 protein. The table records some 150,000 distinct CDR3 sequences, roughly 23% of them present only once. Sample: blood. The origin of the receptors is a woman between 45 and 60 years old with Graves' hyperthyroidism that later progressed to Graves' ophthalmopathy.

This clonotype occurred many times. The chain recombines TRBV6-1 with TRBJ2-1; 14 bases map to TRBD2. Germline V gene lookup returns CDR1 MNHNS and CDR2 SASEGT. The CDR3 totals 15 residues. V trimming: 5 bases; J trimming: 8 bases; junction bases outside the gene matches: 5. CDR3 bases: TGTGCCAGCAGTAGAGGGACTAGCGGGAGTGATGAGCAGTTCTTC. Amino acid sequence: CASSRGTSGSDEQFF.

As for this clonotype: This CDR3 fails to terminate in the conserved phenylalanine or tryptophan, so it likely reflects a read error. CDR3 residues: CASSLAGTGSYGYTL. Here the CDR3 DNA reads TGTGCCAGCTCACTCGCCGGGACAGGGAGCTATGGCTACACCCTC. The chain combines TRBV18 with TRBJ1-2, with TRBD1 matching 9 bases. The CDR3 is 15 residues long. Looked up from germline, CDR1 is KGHSH and CDR2 is LQKENI. Trimming at V came to 4 bases and at J to 4 bases, leaving 7 bases not matched to a gene.

The V and J genes are TRBV7-9 and TRBJ2-3, with D hard to call. The CDR3 has 12 residues. Germline loops: CDR1 SEHNR, CDR2 FQNEAQ (reference sequence). The V gene lost 4 bases and the J gene lost 5 bases, with 7 bases spanning the gap. CDR3 sequence (DNA): TGTGCCAGCAGCTCCCTCGGAGATACGCAGTATTTT. It is translated as CASSSLGDTQYF.

CDR3 DNA sequence: TGTGCCAGCAGCTTAACGGGGGGGACAGGGTACAATGAGCAGTTCTTC. It encodes CASSLTGGTGYNEQFF. The genes are TRBV7-3 and TRBJ2-1; 9 positions agree with TRBD1. Per the germline V gene, CDR1 is SGHTA and CDR2 is FQGTGA. V dropped 0 bases and J dropped 4; count of bases not matched to a gene: 4. This CDR3 has 16 amino acids.

This clonotype was seen many times. The V gene is TRBV28, the J gene TRBJ2-7; D gene unclear. Trimming took 5 bases from V and 0 from J, leaving 14 bases between them. This CDR3 region has 15 residues. Germline V gene lookup returns CDR1 MDHEN and CDR2 SYDVKM. The CDR3 spells CASSPRSISSYEQYF. CDR3 sequence (DNA): TGTGCCAGCAGTCCTCGATCCATTAGCTCCTACGAGCAGTACTTC.

This clonotype came up many times. At one end the junction does not follow the germline gene, possibly because of a read error. V usage is TRBV7-7 and J usage is TRBJ2-4; 9 bases match TRBD1. CDR3 size: 21 residues. The germline V gene encodes CDR1 SSHAT and CDR2 FNYEAQ (reference sequence). In DNA form, the CDR3 reads TGTGCTAGCAGCTTCACCCTTTACCCGGGACAGGGACTCCAAGCCAAAAACATTCAGTACTTC. Translated: CASSFTLYPGQGLQAKNIQYF.

In this sample, this clonotype turned up many times. The rearrangement uses TRBV5-1 and TRBJ1-1; no firm D call. This CDR3 comprises 14 residues. Germline loops: CDR1 SGHRS, CDR2 YFSETQ. Trimming removed 4 bases from V and 0 bases from J, with 10 bases in between. The CDR3 reads CASSAGLMNTEAFF. In DNA, the CDR3 is TGCGCCAGCAGCGCTGGACTGATGAACACTGAAGCTTTCTTT.

This sequence joins TRBV27 and TRBJ2-6; 7 nucleotides match TRBD1. J was trimmed by 2 bases and V by 3 bases; bases with no gene match: 4. Germline CDR1 reads MNHEY; CDR2 reads SMNVEV (reference sequence). The CDR3 has 16 residues. Written as DNA, the CDR3 is TGTGCCAGCAGTTTTGAGGGGGCGGCTGGGGCCAACGTCCTGACTTTC. It translates to CASSFEGAAGANVLTF.

This clonotype has a count of ten or more. The CDR3 bases are TGTGCCAGCAGTGGAGTGGGACAGAATCAGCCCCAGCATTTT. The encoded protein is CASSGVGQNQPQHF. The chain combines TRBV6-1 with TRBJ1-5; 7 positions match TRBD1. This CDR3 is built from 14 residues. V lost 4 bases, J lost 4 bases, and 4 bases stayed unmatched. The germline gives CDR1 MNHNS, CDR2 SASEGT.

This clonotype has a count of ten or more. V usage is TRBV11-2 and J usage is TRBJ1-4; no reliable D call. The V gene's germline CDR1 is SGHAT and CDR2 FQNNGV. The V gene lost 3 bases and the J gene lost 6 bases, with 8 bases spanning the gap. The CDR3 runs to 13 residues. DNA for the CDR3: TGTGCCAGCAGCTTTGTGTGGGATGAAAAACTGTTTTTT. Protein product: CASSFVWDEKLFF.

This clonotype was recorded a few times. V and J are TRBV19 and TRBJ2-3; TRBD2 matches at 7 bases. CDR1 is LNHDA and CDR2 is SQIVND in the germline V gene (reference sequence). V lost 4 bases to trimming and J lost 9 bases; unmatched junction nucleotides: 7. The CDR3 runs 13 residues. CDR3 residues: CASSTPGLQTQYF. DNA of the CDR3: TGTGCCAGTAGTACCCCGGGACTACAAACGCAGTATTTT.

J is TRBJ2-2 and V is TRBV4-1; the match to TRBD2 covers 9 bases. This CDR3 has 16 amino acids. V shed 6 bases, J shed 3 bases, and the junction held 8 bases outside the gene matches. Germline V CDR1 and CDR2: MGHRA, YSYEKL. CDR3 protein: CASRPIAGVYTGELFF. CDR3 bases: TGCGCCAGCAGGCCCATAGCGGGAGTGTACACCGGGGAGCTGTTTTTT.

This clonotype occurred many times. The V and J genes are TRBV30 and TRBJ2-3; 11 bases are shared with TRBD2. With 2 bases clipped from V and 4 bases from J, the junction kept 5 bases outside the gene matches. The CDR3 is 15 residues long. The germline CDR1 and CDR2 sequences are GTSNPN and SVGIG (reference sequence). The CDR3 loop reads CAWSPGLAEADTQYF. Here the CDR3 DNA reads TGTGCCTGGAGTCCGGGACTAGCGGAGGCAGATACGCAGTATTTT.

The sample holds a few counts of this clonotype. The chain joins TRBV30 to TRBJ2-4; TRBD1 agrees at 9 bases. Germline loops: CDR1 GTSNPN, CDR2 SVGIG (reference sequence). Trimming took 0 bases from V and 8 from J; bases not matched to a gene: 11. The CDR3 has 16 amino acids. CDR3 sequence reads: CAWSVQGAGLGHIQYF. The CDR3 coding sequence is TGTGCCTGGAGTGTACAGGGGGCTGGACTCGGGCACATTCAGTACTTC.

The CDR3 coding sequence is TGCAGCGTGAAGGAAGCGGAAGGATTGGGAGAGACCCAGTACTTC. Protein product: CSVKEAEGLGETQYF. The chain couples TRBV29-1 to TRBJ2-5; possible D gene TRBD2, 5 bases. The V and J ends lost 6 bases and 4 bases respectively, with 21 bases between them. CDR3 size: 15 residues. Germline loops: CDR1 SQVTM, CDR2 ANQGSEA. Drawing the rest from reference TRBV29-1 and TRBJ2-5, the complete variable domain is SAVISQKPSRDICQRGTSLTIQCQVDSQVTMMFWYRQQPGQSLTLIATANQGSEATYESGFVIDKFPISRPNLTFSTLTVSNMSPEDSSIYLCSVKEAEGLGETQYFGPGTRLLVL.

This clonotype was picked up a small number of times. A read error may explain this, as a much larger clone is one base away. In this CDR3 the conserved last residue, phenylalanine or tryptophan, is missing, so a read error is likely. The rearrangement links TRBV7-2 to TRBJ2-7; perhaps TRBD1 as D (6 bases). This CDR3 comprises 17 residues. Trimming took 5 bases from V and 2 from J, leaving 22 bases between them. Germline lookup yields CDR1 SGHTA and CDR2 FQGNSA. CDR3 protein: CASSTTATGTLTYEQYL. CDR3 bases: TGTGCCAGCAGCACAACGGCCACGGGGACATTGACCTACGAGCAGTACCTC.